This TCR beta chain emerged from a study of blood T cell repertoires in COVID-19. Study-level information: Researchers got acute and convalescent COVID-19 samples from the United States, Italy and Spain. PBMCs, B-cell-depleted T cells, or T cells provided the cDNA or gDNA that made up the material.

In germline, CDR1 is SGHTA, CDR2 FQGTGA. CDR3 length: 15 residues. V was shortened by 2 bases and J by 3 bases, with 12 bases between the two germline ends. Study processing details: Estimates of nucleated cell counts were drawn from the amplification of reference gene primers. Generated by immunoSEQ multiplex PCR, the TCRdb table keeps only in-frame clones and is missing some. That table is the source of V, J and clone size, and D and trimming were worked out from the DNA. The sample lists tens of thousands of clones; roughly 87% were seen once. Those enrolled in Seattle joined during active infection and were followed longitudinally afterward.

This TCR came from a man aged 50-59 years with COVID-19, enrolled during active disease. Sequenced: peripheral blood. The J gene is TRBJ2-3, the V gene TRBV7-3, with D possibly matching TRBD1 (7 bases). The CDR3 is CASSLPAGGTDTQYF. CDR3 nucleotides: TGTGCCAGCAGCTTACCGGCAGGGGGGACAGATACGCAGTATTTT.